The clone carrying this T cell receptor beta chain turned up a few times. Germline assignment: CDR1 MDHEN and CDR2 SYDVKM. The CDR3 loop spans 15 amino acids. V was pared by 2 bases and J by 4 bases, with 13 bases between. TCRdb analysed the 5' RACE reads with MiXCR anew, one entry per CDR3 protein. The table records some 1,700,000 distinct CDR3 sequences, less than 40% of them present only once. This specimen comes from a study of identical twins. The sample taken for sequencing was cord blood. This TCR was sampled from a newborn girl in good health. J is TRBJ2-3 and V is TRBV28; D call uncertain. The CDR3 DNA reads as TGTGCCAGCAGTTTACGGGTCCCGGTGGCAGATACGCAGTATTTT. This gives the protein CASSLRVPVADTQYF.